This T cell receptor beta chain stems from a study of blood T cell repertoires in COVID-19. Study at large: Samples of COVID-19 (acute and convalescent) were obtained from the United States, Italy and Spain. The cDNA or gDNA used as material had been derived from T cells, B-cell-depleted T cells, or PBMCs.

Under the authors' procedure: Estimates of nucleated cell counts were drawn from the amplification of reference gene primers. Repertoires were generated with immunoSEQ multiplex PCR, while TCRdb's copy carries only in-frame clones and drops some. That table is the source of V, J and clone size, and D and trimming were worked out from the DNA. There are some 97,000 clones in the sample; roughly 92% occur only once, and roughly 5% lies in the top ten. The V gene's germline CDR1 is LNHDA and CDR2 SQIVND (reference sequence). CDR3 length: 15 residues. The ends were cut back, 1 base at V and 7 bases at J, with 16 bases in the middle.

The chain is built from TRBV19 and TRBJ1-2; no firm D call. The source material was peripheral blood. This TCR came from a man aged 65 to 85 with acute or convalescent COVID-19. The CDR3 loop reads CASSIAGGWVGGYTF. CDR3 sequence (DNA): TGTGCCAGTAGTATAGCCGGAGGTTGGGTAGGTGGCTACACCTTC.